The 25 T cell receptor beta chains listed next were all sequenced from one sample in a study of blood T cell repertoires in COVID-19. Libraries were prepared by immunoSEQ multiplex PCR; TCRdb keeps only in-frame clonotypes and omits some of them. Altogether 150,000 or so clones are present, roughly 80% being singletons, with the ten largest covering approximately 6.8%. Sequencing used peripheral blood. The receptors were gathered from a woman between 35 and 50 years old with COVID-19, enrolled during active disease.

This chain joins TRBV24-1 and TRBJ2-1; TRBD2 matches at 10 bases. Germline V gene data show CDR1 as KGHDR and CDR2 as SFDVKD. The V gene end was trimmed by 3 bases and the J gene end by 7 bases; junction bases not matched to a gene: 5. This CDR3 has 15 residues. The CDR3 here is CATSDVGLAENEQFF. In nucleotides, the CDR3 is TGTGCCACCAGTGATGTCGGACTAGCGGAGAATGAGCAGTTCTTC.

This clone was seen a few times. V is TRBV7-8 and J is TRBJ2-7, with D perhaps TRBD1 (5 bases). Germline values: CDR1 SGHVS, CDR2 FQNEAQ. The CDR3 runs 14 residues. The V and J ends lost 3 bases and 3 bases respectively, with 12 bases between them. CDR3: CASSFSGSLYEQYV. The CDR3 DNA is TGTGCCAGCAGCTTCTCAGGGTCCCTCTACGAGCAGTACGTC.

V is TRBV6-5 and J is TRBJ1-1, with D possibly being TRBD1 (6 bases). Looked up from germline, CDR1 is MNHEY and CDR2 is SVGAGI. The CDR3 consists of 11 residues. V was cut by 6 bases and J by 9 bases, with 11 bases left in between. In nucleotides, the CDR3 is TGTGCCAGCAGCAGGACAGCGCAAGCTTTCTTT. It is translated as CASSRTAQAFF.

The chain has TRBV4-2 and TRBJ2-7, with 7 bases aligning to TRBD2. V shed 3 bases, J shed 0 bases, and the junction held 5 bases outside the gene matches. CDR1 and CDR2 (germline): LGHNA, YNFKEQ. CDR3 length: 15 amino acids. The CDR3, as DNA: TGTGCCAGCAGCCAGTCCCTAGCGGCCTCCTACGAGCAGTACGTC. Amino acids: CASSQSLAASYEQYV.

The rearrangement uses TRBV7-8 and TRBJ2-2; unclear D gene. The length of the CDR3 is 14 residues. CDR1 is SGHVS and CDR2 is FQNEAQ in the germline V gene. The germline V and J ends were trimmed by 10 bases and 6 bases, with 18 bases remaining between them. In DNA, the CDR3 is TGTGCCACCGACTCTTCCCGACGGGCCGGGGAGCTGTTTTTT. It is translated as CATDSSRRAGELFF.

The CDR3 region is CASSQELGSEAFF. Written as DNA, the CDR3 is TGTGCCAGCAGCCAAGAACTGGGCTCTGAAGCTTTCTTT. The V and J genes are TRBV14 and TRBJ1-1; no clear D gene. In germline, CDR1 is SGHDN, CDR2 FVKESK. Trimming shortened V by 0 bases and J by 6 bases, and 8 bases separated the two germline ends. CDR3 length equals 13 residues.

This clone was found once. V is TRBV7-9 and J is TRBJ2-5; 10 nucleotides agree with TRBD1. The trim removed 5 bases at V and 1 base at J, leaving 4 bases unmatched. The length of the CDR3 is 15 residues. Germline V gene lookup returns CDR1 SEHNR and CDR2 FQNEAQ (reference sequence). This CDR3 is CASSPGQGVQETQYF. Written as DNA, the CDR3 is TGTGCCAGCAGCCCCGGACAGGGGGTCCAAGAGACCCAGTACTTC.

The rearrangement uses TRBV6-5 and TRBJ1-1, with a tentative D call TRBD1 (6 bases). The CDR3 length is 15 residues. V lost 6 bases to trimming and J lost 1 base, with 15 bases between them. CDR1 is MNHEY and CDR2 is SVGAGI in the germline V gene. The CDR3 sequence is CASRPYDRRNTEAFF. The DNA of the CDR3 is TGTGCCAGCAGGCCTTACGACAGGAGGAACACTGAAGCTTTCTTT.

In DNA form, the CDR3 reads TGTGCCTGGAGTATGACAGGGAAGTATGGCTACACCTTC. Residues: CAWSMTGKYGYTF. V and J are TRBV30 and TRBJ1-2; TRBD1 matches 7 bases. The germline gives CDR1 GTSNPN, CDR2 SVGIG (reference sequence). CDR3 length: 13 residues. V shed 2 bases and J 5 bases; nucleotides not matched to a gene: 5.

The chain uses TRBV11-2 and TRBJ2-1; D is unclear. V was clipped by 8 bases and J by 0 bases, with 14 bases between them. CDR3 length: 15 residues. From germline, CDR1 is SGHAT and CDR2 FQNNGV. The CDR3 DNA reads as TGTGCCAGCGCCCCACTACCGAGCTCCTACAATGAGCAGTTCTTC. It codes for CASAPLPSSYNEQFF. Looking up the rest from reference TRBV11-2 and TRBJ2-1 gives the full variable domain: EAGVAQSPRYKIIEKRQSVAFWCNPISGHATLYWYQQILGQGPKLLIQFQNNGVVDDSQLPKDRFSAERLKGVDSTLKIQPAKLEDSAVYLCASAPLPSSYNEQFFGPGTRLTVL.

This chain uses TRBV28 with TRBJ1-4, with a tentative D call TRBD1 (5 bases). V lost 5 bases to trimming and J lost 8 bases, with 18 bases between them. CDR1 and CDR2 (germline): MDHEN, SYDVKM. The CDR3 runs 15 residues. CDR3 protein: CASSIGGIMGEKLFF. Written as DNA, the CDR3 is TGTGCCAGCAGTATCGGGGGGATCATGGGGGAAAAACTGTTTTTT.

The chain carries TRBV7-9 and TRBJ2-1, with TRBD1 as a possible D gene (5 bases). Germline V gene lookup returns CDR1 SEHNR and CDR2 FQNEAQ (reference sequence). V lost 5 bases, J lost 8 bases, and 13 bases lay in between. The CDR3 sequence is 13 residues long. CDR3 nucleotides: TGTGCCAGCAGCGATTTGCAGGGCTATGAGCAGTTCTTC. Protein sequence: CASSDLQGYEQFF.

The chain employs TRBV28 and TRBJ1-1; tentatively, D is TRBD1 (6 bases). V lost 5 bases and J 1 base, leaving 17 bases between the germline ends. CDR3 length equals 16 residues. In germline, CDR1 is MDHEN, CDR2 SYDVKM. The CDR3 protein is CASSPQAGAPNTEAFF. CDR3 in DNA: TGTGCCAGCAGTCCCCAGGCGGGGGCCCCGAACACTGAAGCTTTCTTT.

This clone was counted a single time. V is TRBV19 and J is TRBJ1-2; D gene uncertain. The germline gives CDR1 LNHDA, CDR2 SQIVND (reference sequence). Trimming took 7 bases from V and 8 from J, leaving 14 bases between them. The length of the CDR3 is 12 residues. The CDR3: CASKSSPSGYTF. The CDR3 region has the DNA TGTGCCAGTAAGAGCTCACCCTCCGGCTACACCTTC.

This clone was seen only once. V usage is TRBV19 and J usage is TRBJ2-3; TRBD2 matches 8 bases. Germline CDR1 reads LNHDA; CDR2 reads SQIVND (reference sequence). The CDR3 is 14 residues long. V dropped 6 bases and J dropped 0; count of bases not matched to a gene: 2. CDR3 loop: CASRTSASTDTQYF. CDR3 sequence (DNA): TGTGCCAGTAGGACTAGCGCGAGCACAGATACGCAGTATTTT.

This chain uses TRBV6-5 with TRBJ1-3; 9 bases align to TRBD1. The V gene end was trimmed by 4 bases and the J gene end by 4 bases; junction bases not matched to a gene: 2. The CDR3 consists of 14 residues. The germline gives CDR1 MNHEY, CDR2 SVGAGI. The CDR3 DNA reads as TGTGCCAGCAGTTCGGGACAGGGAGGAAACACCATATATTTT. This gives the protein CASSSGQGGNTIYF.

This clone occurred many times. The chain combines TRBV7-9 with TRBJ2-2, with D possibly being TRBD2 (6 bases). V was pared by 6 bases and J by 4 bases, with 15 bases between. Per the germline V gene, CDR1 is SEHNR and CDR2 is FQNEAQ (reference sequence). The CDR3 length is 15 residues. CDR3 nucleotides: TGTGCCAGCAGTTCCCTGGGGGGTGGCACCGGGGAGCTGTTTTTT. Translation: CASSSLGGGTGELFF. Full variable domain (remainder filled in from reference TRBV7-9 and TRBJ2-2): DTGVSQNPRHKITKRGQNVTFRCDPISEHNRLYWYRQTLGQGPEFLTYFQNEAQLEKSRLLSDRFSAERPKGSFSTLEIQRTEQGDSAMYLCASSSLGGGTGELFFGEGSRLTVL.

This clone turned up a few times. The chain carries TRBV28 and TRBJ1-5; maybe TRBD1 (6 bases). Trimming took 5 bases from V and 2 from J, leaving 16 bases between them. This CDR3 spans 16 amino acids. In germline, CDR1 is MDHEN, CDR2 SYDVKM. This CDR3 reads CASSPRGGGGNQPQHF. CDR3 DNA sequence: TGTGCCAGCAGTCCCCGTGGCGGGGGCGGCAATCAGCCCCAGCATTTT.

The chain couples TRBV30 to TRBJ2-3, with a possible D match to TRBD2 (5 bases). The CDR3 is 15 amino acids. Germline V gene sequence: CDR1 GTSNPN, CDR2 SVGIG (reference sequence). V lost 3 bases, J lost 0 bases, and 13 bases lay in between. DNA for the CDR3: TGTGCCTGGAGATTGAGTAGGACTAGCACAGATACGCAGTATTTT. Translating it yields CAWRLSRTSTDTQYF.

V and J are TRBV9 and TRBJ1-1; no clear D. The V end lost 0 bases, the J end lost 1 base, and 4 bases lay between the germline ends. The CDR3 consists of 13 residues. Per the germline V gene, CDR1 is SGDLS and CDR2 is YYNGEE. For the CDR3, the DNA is TGTGCCAGCAGCGTAGACGGGAACACTGAAGCTTTCTTT. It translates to CASSVDGNTEAFF.

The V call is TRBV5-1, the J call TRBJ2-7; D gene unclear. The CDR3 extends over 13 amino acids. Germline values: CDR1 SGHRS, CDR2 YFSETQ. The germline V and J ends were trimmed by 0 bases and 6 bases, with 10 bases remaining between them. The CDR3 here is CASSLAPWLEQYF. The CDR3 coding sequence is TGCGCCAGCAGCTTGGCACCATGGCTCGAGCAGTACTTC.

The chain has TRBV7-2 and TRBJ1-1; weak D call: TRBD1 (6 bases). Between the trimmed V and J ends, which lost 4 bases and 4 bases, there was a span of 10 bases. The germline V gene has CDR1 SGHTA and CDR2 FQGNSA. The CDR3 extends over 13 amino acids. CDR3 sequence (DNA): TGTGCCAGCAGCTCTTTAGGGGGCACTGAAGCTTTCTTT. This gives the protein CASSSLGGTEAFF.

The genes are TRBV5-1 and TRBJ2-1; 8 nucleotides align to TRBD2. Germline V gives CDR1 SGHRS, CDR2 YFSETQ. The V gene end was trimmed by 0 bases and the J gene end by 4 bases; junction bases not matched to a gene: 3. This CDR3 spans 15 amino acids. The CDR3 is CASSLATSGYNEQFF. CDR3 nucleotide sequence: TGCGCCAGCAGCTTGGCAACTAGCGGATACAATGAGCAGTTCTTC. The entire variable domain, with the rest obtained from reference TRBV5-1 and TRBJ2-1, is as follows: KAGVTQTPRYLIKTRGQQVTLSCSPISGHRSVSWYQQTPGQGLQFLFEYFSETQRNKGNFPGRFSGRQFSNSRSEMNVSTLELGDSALYLCASSLATSGYNEQFFGPGTRLTVL.

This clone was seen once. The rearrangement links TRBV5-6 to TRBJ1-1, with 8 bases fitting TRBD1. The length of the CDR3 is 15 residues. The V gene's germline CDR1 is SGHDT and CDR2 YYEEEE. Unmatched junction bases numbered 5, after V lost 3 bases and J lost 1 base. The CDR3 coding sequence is TGTGCCAGCAGCTATCTCGACAGGGGGAACACTGAAGCTTTCTTT. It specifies CASSYLDRGNTEAFF.

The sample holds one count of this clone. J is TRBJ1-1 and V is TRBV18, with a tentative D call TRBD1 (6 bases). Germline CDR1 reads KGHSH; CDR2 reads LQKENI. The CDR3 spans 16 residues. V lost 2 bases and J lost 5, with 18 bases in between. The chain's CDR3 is CASSPLGRGSYTEAFF. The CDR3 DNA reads TGTGCCAGCTCACCATTGGGCAGGGGATCTTATACTGAAGCTTTCTTT.